The clone carrying this T cell receptor beta chain was detected many times. Antigen: not known. Together with a sample-barcoded 5' primer, a J-beta primer mix was included in a second PCR lasting about 6 to 11 cycles. Every cDNA molecule bore a tag from a template-switch adaptor containing 12 random nucleotides. TCRdb reprocessed the 5' RACE reads with MiXCR, giving one entry per CDR3 protein. In the table there are about 1.7 million distinct CDR3 sequences, approximately 30% of which are singletons. Approximately 9.1 milliliters was the volume of peripheral blood drawn from each donor. The V and J ends lost 4 bases and 3 bases, in that order; junction bases with no gene match: 4. Germline V gene sequence: CDR1 SGHTA, CDR2 FQGNSA. CDR3 size: 14 residues. The sample is drawn from a study of blood T cells in healthy people across ages. Study-level results: Per-million-T-cell TCR beta diversity fell roughly linearly with age.

The specimen was blood. This clonotype was sampled from a woman under 40 in good health. The rearrangement joins TRBV7-2 to TRBJ2-7; 9 bases are a match to TRBD2. Here the CDR3 DNA reads TGTGCCAGCAGCTGGAGACTAGCGGTCTACGAGCAGTACTTC. This gives the protein CASSWRLAVYEQYF. Based on the CDR3 plus reference TRBV7-2 and TRBJ2-7, the full variable domain is GAGVSQSPSNKVTEKGKDVELRCDPISGHTALYWYRQSLGQGLEFLIYFQGNSAPDKSGLPSDRFSAERTGGSVSTLTIQRTQQEDSAVYLCASSWRLAVYEQYFGPGTRLTVT.